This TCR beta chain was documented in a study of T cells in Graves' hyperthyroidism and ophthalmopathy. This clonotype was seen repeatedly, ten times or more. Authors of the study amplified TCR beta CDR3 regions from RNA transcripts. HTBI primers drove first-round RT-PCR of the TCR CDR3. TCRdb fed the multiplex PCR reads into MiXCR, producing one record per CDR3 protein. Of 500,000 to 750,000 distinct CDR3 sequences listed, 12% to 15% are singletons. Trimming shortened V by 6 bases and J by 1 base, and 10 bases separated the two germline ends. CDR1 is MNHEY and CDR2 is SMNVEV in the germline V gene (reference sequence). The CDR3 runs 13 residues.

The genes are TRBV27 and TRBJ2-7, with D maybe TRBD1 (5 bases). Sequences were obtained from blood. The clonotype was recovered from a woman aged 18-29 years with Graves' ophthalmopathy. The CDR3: CASSVGESYEQYF. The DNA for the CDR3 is TGTGCCAGCAGCGTAGGGGAATCCTACGAGCAGTACTTC.